The rows below give T cell receptor beta chains drawn from one sample of a study of shared T cell receptors in the human thymus. Assay used: immunoSEQ multiplex PCR; TCRdb lists only in-frame clones, some missing. The sample contains about 380,000 clones, roughly 94% of which appear only once. The sample comprised thymocytes. Source of these receptors: a human donor. CDR3s include the opening cysteine and the closing phenylalanine or tryptophan. A D gene is named only where the DNA matches it firmly.

v_gene: TRBV28
d_gene: TRBD1
j_gene: TRBJ2-3
CDR3aa: CASRTTGGGLTDTQYF

v_gene: TRBV6-1
d_gene: TRBD1
j_gene: TRBJ2-1
CDR3aa: CASSEAQGTGGQDEQFF

v_gene: TRBV27
d_gene: -
j_gene: TRBJ2-3
CDR3aa: CASSFNRDTNTDTQYF

v_gene: TRBV10-3
d_gene: TRBD2
j_gene: TRBJ2-7
CDR3aa: CAIRGIRGLAGGPTWYEQYF

v_gene: TRBV2
d_gene: TRBD1
j_gene: TRBJ2-3
CDR3aa: CASSPDPGQHTDTQYF

v_gene: TRBV27
d_gene: -
j_gene: TRBJ2-3
CDR3aa: CASRLFDRGGGADTQYF

v_gene: TRBV5-3
d_gene: TRBD1
j_gene: TRBJ2-7
CDR3aa: CARSLSRGHCEQYF

v_gene: TRBV11-2
d_gene: TRBD1
j_gene: TRBJ2-1
CDR3aa: CASSLDSIVGTGGSNEQFF

v_gene: TRBV7-3
d_gene: -
j_gene: TRBJ2-7
CDR3aa: CASSFTRTFRPYEQYF

v_gene: TRBV5-4
d_gene: -
j_gene: TRBJ2-5
CDR3aa: CASSLGPAGAVRETQYF

v_gene: TRBV4-1
d_gene: TRBD2
j_gene: TRBJ2-1
CDR3aa: CASSQVRLAGGPHGEQFF

v_gene: TRBV4-3
d_gene: -
j_gene: TRBJ2-7
CDR3aa: CASSRSGLSYEQYF

v_gene: TRBV28
d_gene: TRBD2
j_gene: TRBJ2-2
CDR3aa: CASSSRLASPGELFF

v_gene: TRBV6-1
d_gene: -
j_gene: TRBJ2-7
CDR3aa: CASSEVKLAGSTYEQYF

v_gene: TRBV2
d_gene: -
j_gene: TRBJ1-2
CDR3aa: CASIGDRGRDYGYTF

v_gene: TRBV18
d_gene: -
j_gene: TRBJ2-3
CDR3aa: CASSPVVKPDTQYF

v_gene: TRBV28
d_gene: TRBD1
j_gene: TRBJ2-6
CDR3aa: CASRGDRVTGANVLTF

v_gene: TRBV4-1
d_gene: TRBD2
j_gene: TRBJ2-7
CDR3aa: CASSQRSSGTYEQYF

v_gene: TRBV29-1
d_gene: TRBD1
j_gene: TRBJ1-2
CDR3aa: CSVSSIGQGARIPGRATYGYTF

v_gene: TRBV29-1
d_gene: TRBD2
j_gene: TRBJ2-1
CDR3aa: CSVGRASGIGSYNEQFF

v_gene: TRBV9
d_gene: -
j_gene: TRBJ2-3
CDR3aa: CASSVGGTFELGSSTDTQYF

v_gene: TRBV11-2
d_gene: -
j_gene: TRBJ2-3
CDR3aa: CASSFQRQRSSLTDTQYF

v_gene: TRBV6-5
d_gene: -
j_gene: TRBJ1-4
CDR3aa: CASSYSTGLEKLFF

v_gene: TRBV20-1
d_gene: -
j_gene: TRBJ1-2
CDR3aa: CSAIGLGGYTF

v_gene: TRBV28
d_gene: -
j_gene: TRBJ2-7
CDR3aa: CASSLWWGRSSYEQYF

v_gene: TRBV4-1
d_gene: TRBD2
j_gene: TRBJ2-5
CDR3aa: CASSSHLKTSGRGETQYF

v_gene: TRBV27
d_gene: -
j_gene: TRBJ1-4
CDR3aa: CASSFRAAGANEKLFF

v_gene: TRBV9
d_gene: -
j_gene: TRBJ1-4
CDR3aa: CASSATIATNEKLFF

v_gene: TRBV27
d_gene: -
j_gene: TRBJ1-5
CDR3aa: CASSVGGAGRNNQPQHF

v_gene: TRBV19
d_gene: -
j_gene: TRBJ2-1
CDR3aa: CASSRGNEQFF

v_gene: TRBV5-8
d_gene: TRBD1
j_gene: TRBJ1-5
CDR3aa: CASSLGQGPLGQPQHF

v_gene: TRBV5-1
d_gene: -
j_gene: TRBJ1-4
CDR3aa: CASSLDHQTARNEKLFF

v_gene: TRBV27
d_gene: -
j_gene: TRBJ1-6
CDR3aa: CASSLSMGGSSPLHF

v_gene: TRBV7-8
d_gene: -
j_gene: TRBJ1-1
CDR3aa: CASSSQILGPGVYTEAFF

v_gene: TRBV19
d_gene: TRBD1
j_gene: TRBJ2-2
CDR3aa: CASTQDRGHGELFF

v_gene: TRBV14
d_gene: -
j_gene: TRBJ1-4
CDR3aa: CASSQRDTNEKLFF

v_gene: TRBV13
d_gene: -
j_gene: TRBJ2-3
CDR3aa: CASSPLEGGRRTDTQYF

v_gene: TRBV30
d_gene: -
j_gene: TRBJ1-5
CDR3aa: CAWSVRYSNQPQHF

v_gene: TRBV4-1
d_gene: -
j_gene: TRBJ1-4
CDR3aa: CASSQRGANEKLFF

v_gene: TRBV30
d_gene: -
j_gene: TRBJ1-1
CDR3aa: CAWSGGGRGTEAFF

v_gene: TRBV28
d_gene: TRBD1
j_gene: TRBJ1-4
CDR3aa: CASSLSYGTGDEKLFF

v_gene: TRBV6-5
d_gene: -
j_gene: TRBJ2-1
CDR3aa: CASKEGASYNEQFF

v_gene: TRBV6-5
d_gene: -
j_gene: TRBJ2-3
CDR3aa: CASSPTRSDTQYF

v_gene: TRBV21-1
d_gene: -
j_gene: TRBJ2-7
CDR3aa: CASSKDRGRDLETYEQYF

v_gene: TRBV27
d_gene: -
j_gene: TRBJ2-7
CDR3aa: CASMTGYEQYF

v_gene: TRBV9
d_gene: TRBD2
j_gene: TRBJ2-1
CDR3aa: CASSERGLAGPNEQFF

v_gene: TRBV4-2
d_gene: TRBD1
j_gene: TRBJ1-5
CDR3aa: CASRADREVQPQHF

v_gene: TRBV7-2
d_gene: TRBD1
j_gene: TRBJ2-7
CDR3aa: CASSLRYRTGTYEQYF

v_gene: TRBV19
d_gene: -
j_gene: TRBJ1-1
CDR3aa: CASSPQRSETFF

v_gene: TRBV10-1
d_gene: -
j_gene: TRBJ1-1
CDR3aa: CASSGHMNTEAFF

v_gene: TRBV6-6
d_gene: -
j_gene: TRBJ2-7
CDR3aa: CASSYSTTRAYEQYF

v_gene: TRBV4-1
d_gene: -
j_gene: TRBJ2-2
CDR3aa: CASSQGRGERRGGELFF